This T cell receptor (beta chain) was retrieved from a study of T cell repertoires in cytomegalovirus infection. Study context: Signatures in public TCR beta sequences pointed to both CMV infection and matching HLA type. Notes on the study in general: Carriers of CMV plus the relevant HLA were identified by cumulative public TCR beta family frequency.

One entry per CDR3 protein results from TCRdb running MiXCR on the reads. This table holds roughly 120,000 distinct CDR3 sequences, 32% found once. The junction had 11 bases not matched to a gene; V was cut back by 6 bases and J by 4 bases. Germline V gene lookup returns CDR1 ENHRY and CDR2 SYGVKD. The CDR3 is 15 residues long. On this clonotype itself: Its matching antigen is unknown.

The source is a human donor in good health (CMV status not recorded). Some clones in this sample may be carry-over from other donors' samples. This chain connects TRBV10-3 to TRBJ1-2; 7 bases fit TRBD1. The source material was CD8+ T cells from cultured PBMCs, sampled from culture after CMV antigen stimulation. The CDR3 region is CAISTGQVKGYGYTF. CDR3 in DNA: TGTGCCATCAGCACCGGACAGGTTAAGGGCTATGGCTACACCTTC.